This T cell receptor (beta chain) was recovered during a study of neurological immune-mediated disorders. This clonotype was counted many times. 5'RACE with 10-nucleotide random UMIs produced the cDNA. TCRdb reanalysed the 5' RACE reads using MiXCR and keeps one entry per CDR3 protein. Of tens of thousands of distinct CDR3 sequences in the sample, 4.5% are singletons; the top ten hold about 6.9%. J was trimmed by 5 bases and V by 0 bases; bases with no gene match: 6. Per germline, CDR1 MGHRA and CDR2 YSYEKL. The CDR3 has 16 residues. The specimen was PBMCs. The rearrangement links TRBV4-1 to TRBJ2-5; 10 bases are a match to TRBD1. This receptor was obtained from a man aged 25 to 40 with multiple sclerosis. The chain's CDR3 is CASSQDGTGAGETQYF. CDR3 in DNA: TGCGCCAGCAGCCAAGATGGGACAGGGGCGGGGGAGACCCAGTACTTC.